This record concerns one T cell receptor beta chain sequence. This CDR3 contains 12 residues. The V end lost 8 bases, the J end lost 2 bases, and 9 bases lay between the germline ends. Germline V gives CDR1 MNHEY, CDR2 SMNVEV (reference sequence). Profiling relied on immunoSEQ multiplex PCR, and the TCRdb table lists in-frame clones only, not all of them. The sample lists approximately 70,000 clones, roughly 76% occurring once. The sample belongs to a study of T cells in localized non-small cell lung cancer. The chain combines TRBV27 with TRBJ1-2; the D is unclear. The clonotype comes from a man aged 35 to 69 with stage II lung adenocarcinoma. This sample comprised PBMCs, obtained before any cancer treatment. CDR3 sequence: CASRRENYGYTF. For the CDR3, the DNA is TGTGCCAGCCGTAGAGAGAACTATGGCTACACCTTC.